The entry below gives a single T cell receptor beta chain sequence along with its context. Its antigen remains unidentified. The data stem from a study of T cell responses to AZD1222 COVID-19 vaccine. Study-level points and caveats: Among the donors, most were white British and more were female, and clonal diversity was possibly underestimated. An increase in Spike-specific TCR breadth and depth was observed after two AZD1222 doses.

The CDR3 has 15 amino acids. With V trimmed by 4 bases and J by 4 bases, 5 bases remained unmatched. Germline V gene lookup returns CDR1 SGHNT and CDR2 YYREEE (reference sequence). Repertoires were generated with immunoSEQ multiplex PCR, while TCRdb's copy carries only in-frame clones and drops some. The data contain 120,000 or so clones, 85% to 90% of them singletons. The sequenced sample was peripheral blood, obtained on day 0 of AZD1222 vaccination. This TCR was recovered from an adult in good health. V usage is TRBV5-4 and J usage is TRBJ2-1; 10 bases line up with TRBD2. Here the CDR3 reads CASSASGGGYNEQFF. DNA of the CDR3: TGTGCCAGCAGCGCAAGCGGGGGGGGTTACAATGAGCAGTTCTTC. Full variable domain (outside the CDR3, taken from reference TRBV5-4 and TRBJ2-1): ETGVTQSPTHLIKTRGQQVTLRCSSQSGHNTVSWYQQALGQGPQFIFQYYREEENGRGNFPPRFSGLQFPNYSSELNVNALELDDSALYLCASSASGGGYNEQFFGPGTRLTVL.